This entry is about one TCR beta chain. The antigen remains undetermined. These data belong to a study of response to subunit inactivated influenza vaccine. CDR3 length equals 13 residues. With 4 bases clipped from V and 8 bases from J, the junction kept 6 bases outside the gene matches. Germline CDR1 SGHRS, CDR2 YFSETQ. Study-wide findings and caveats: Authors suggested each seasonal influenza vaccination recruits few new T cells.

TCRdb reprocessed the RT-PCR reads with MiXCR, giving one entry per CDR3 protein. This sample has 450,000 to 600,000 distinct CDR3 sequences, with less than 10% found just once. The material sequenced was PBMCs from blood, taken around 25 months after vaccination. This sequence was found in a man between 50 and 69 years old who received an inactivated influenza vaccine. This sequence joins TRBV5-1 and TRBJ1-1, with TRBD1 matching over 9 bases. This CDR3 is CASSPRDRAEAFF. CDR3 DNA: TGCGCCAGCAGCCCTCGGGACAGGGCGGAAGCTTTCTTT.